The clone carrying this T cell receptor beta chain was detected only a few times. The target antigen is unknown. The sample originates from a study of HIV-infected children after antiretroviral therapy interruption. In the study overall: Samples from the continuous-treatment group were taken at weeks 0, 48 and 150.

Overall study results and limits: The CD45RA+ naive sort may contain some EMRA or stem memory cells.

The treatment denotes: PENTA 11 planned treatment interruption arm or continuous ART arm. Participants had taken at least three-drug ART for at least 24 weeks. From thawed PBMCs, naive CD4+ CD45RA+ CD45RO- T cells were sorted. V lost 4 bases, J lost 0 bases, and 14 bases lay in between. This CDR3 is 16 amino acids long. Germline CDR1 reads MGHRA; CDR2 reads YSYEKL. Unique molecular identifiers were included in an RNA-based 3' RACE TCR library. Via MiXCR, TCRdb re-called the 3' RACE reads, giving one row per CDR3 protein. The data show some 38,000 distinct CDR3 sequences, approximately 7% seen once. The clonotype was recovered from a pool of human donors with HIV. The chain combines TRBV4-1 with TRBJ2-3; possibly TRBD2 for D (6 bases). The input for sequencing was CD45RA+ CD4+ T cells from PBMCs, pooled from several time points, taken from a donor given antiretroviral therapy, either interrupted or continuous. Subset of the sample: naive CD4+ CD45RA+ CD45RO- T cells. Here the CDR3 DNA reads TGCGCCAGCAGCCTTCAGGACTACCCTAGCACAGATACGCAGTATTTT. It codes for CASSLQDYPSTDTQYF.